What follows are 18 T cell receptor beta chains derived from one specimen sequenced in a study of T-cell reconstitution after alpha-beta-depleted transplantation in children. Unique molecular identifiers were used to barcode this TCRbeta library. TCRdb independently ran MiXCR on the PCR reads; one entry per CDR3 protein. This table holds around 700,000 distinct CDR3 sequences, approximately 14% found once. The specimen was PBMCs, collected before TCRalphabeta/CD19-depleted stem cell transplant. These receptors all come from a girl aged 2-9 years with congenital amegakaryocytic thrombocytopenia, due to receive a stem cell transplant.

V and J are TRBV6-5 and TRBJ2-3, with 7 bases aligning to TRBD1. Germline values: CDR1 MNHEY, CDR2 SVGAGI. There are 16 residues in the CDR3. The J segment lost 6 bases and the V segment lost 2 bases, leaving 11 bases of the junction unmatched. The CDR3 sequence: CASSYGPRGRGDTQYF. CDR3 nucleotides: TGTGCCAGCAGTTACGGGCCTAGGGGGCGCGGGGATACGCAGTATTTT.

With respect to this clonotype: This may be a read error, as it is one base from a much larger clone. V is TRBV12-3 or TRBV12-4 and J is TRBJ2-1; TRBD1 matches at 8 bases. The CDR3 spans 15 residues. J gave up 10 bases and V 2 bases, and 10 bases lay outside the gene matches. CDR3 protein: CASSLQGALSKEQFF. The CDR3, as DNA: TGTGCCAGCAGTTTACAGGGGGCATTGTCCAAGGAGCAGTTCTTC.

This clonotype turned up a few times. This chain connects TRBV7-6 to TRBJ2-3, with D unclear. The germline V gene has CDR1 SGHVS and CDR2 FNYEAQ. This CDR3 comprises 15 residues. Trimming took off 6 bases at V and 2 bases at J, with 15 bases between the two ends. CDR3 residues: CASSQTSYPTDTQYF. DNA for the CDR3: TGTGCCAGCAGTCAAACCAGTTACCCCACAGATACGCAGTATTTT.

In this sample, this clonotype turned up many times. V is TRBV5-1 and J is TRBJ2-2, with D hard to call. The CDR3 consists of 13 residues. CDR1 is SGHRS and CDR2 is YFSETQ in the germline V gene. The V end lost 2 bases, the J end lost 5 bases, and 7 bases lay between the germline ends. This CDR3 is CASSLSLTGELFF. The CDR3 DNA follows: TGCGCCAGCAGCTTAAGCCTTACCGGGGAGCTGTTTTTT.

This clonotype occurred a few times. This chain uses TRBV27 with TRBJ2-7; possibly TRBD2 for D (5 bases). The V gene lost 2 bases and the J gene lost 0 bases, with 8 bases spanning the gap. CDR3 length: 14 amino acids. CDR1 and CDR2 from the germline V gene are MNHEY and SMNVEV (reference sequence). CDR3 nucleotide sequence: TGTGCCAGCAGTTTAAAGCGGAGCTCCTACGAGCAGTACTTC. Amino acid sequence: CASSLKRSSYEQYF.

This clonotype has at least ten counts. V gene TRBV12-3 or TRBV12-4 combines with J gene TRBJ1-1, with a tentative D call TRBD1 (5 bases). V lost 5 bases and J 3 bases, leaving 10 bases between the germline ends. CDR3 length: 13 amino acids. Written as DNA, the CDR3 is TGTGCCAGCAGTGGGACGGTGTACACTGAAGCTTTCTTT. Amino acids: CASSGTVYTEAFF.

This clonotype was detected a few times. CDR3 in DNA: TGCGCCAGCAGCTGGTCGGGAACCTACAATGAGCAGTTCTTC. It translates to CASSWSGTYNEQFF. The chain combines TRBV5-1 with TRBJ2-1; a weak D match, TRBD2 (5 bases). CDR1 is SGHRS, CDR2 YFSETQ, per germline. The V gene lost 3 bases and the J gene lost 2 bases, with 9 bases spanning the gap. The CDR3 has 14 residues.

There are a few counts of this clonotype. J is TRBJ1-2 and V is TRBV29-1, with D unclear. The CDR3 sequence is 13 residues long. Trimming stripped 7 bases from V and 7 bases from J, with 19 bases between. Germline lookup yields CDR1 SQVTM and CDR2 ANQGSEA. The CDR3 region is CSALPVEGGGYTF. CDR3 in DNA: TGCAGCGCACTACCCGTGGAGGGAGGTGGCTACACCTTC.

The table lists this clonotype with a count of one. The chain employs TRBV5-5 and TRBJ1-5; no reliable D call. V lost 5 bases, J lost 4 bases, and 7 bases lay in between. Germline V gene data show CDR1 as SGHKS and CDR2 as YYEKEE (reference sequence). The CDR3 loop spans 12 amino acids. CDR3 residues: CASRSLNQPQHF. The CDR3 DNA reads TGTGCCAGCAGGTCCTTGAATCAGCCCCAGCATTTT.

This clonotype showed up many times. The chain has TRBV5-1 and TRBJ2-7, with 7 bases matching TRBD1. The junction had 7 bases not matched to a gene; V was cut back by 4 bases and J by 3 bases. The CDR3 extends over 14 amino acids. Germline V CDR1 and CDR2: SGHRS, YFSETQ. CDR3 sequence (DNA): TGCGCCAGCAGCGTCCGGGACAGAAGCTACGAGCAGTACTTC. This sequence encodes CASSVRDRSYEQYF.

At least ten counts were recorded for this clonotype. V gene TRBV20-1 combines with J gene TRBJ1-5; D uncertain. CDR1 and CDR2 from the germline V gene are DFQATT and SNEGSKA (reference sequence). The CDR3 covers 13 residues. V was shortened by 7 bases and J by 0 bases, with 10 bases between the two germline ends. CDR3 in DNA: TGCAGTGTAGGCTTGAGTAGCAATCAGCCCCAGCATTTT. The encoded protein is CSVGLSSNQPQHF.

V is TRBV20-1 and J is TRBJ2-7; 8 bases fit TRBD1. Germline CDR1 reads DFQATT; CDR2 reads SNEGSKA (reference sequence). The CDR3 runs to 13 residues. Trimming at V came to 5 bases and at J to 3 bases, leaving 6 bases not matched to a gene. The chain's CDR3 is CSAPGQGLYEQYF. In DNA form, the CDR3 reads TGCAGTGCTCCAGGACAGGGCCTCTACGAGCAGTACTTC.

This chain links TRBV18 with TRBJ2-7; the match to TRBD2 covers 10 bases. V dropped 1 base and J dropped 5; count of bases not matched to a gene: 5. Germline-derived CDR1 and CDR2 are KGHSH and LQKENI. The CDR3 sequence is 15 residues long. The CDR3 loop is CASSPLASGSNEQYF. As DNA, the CDR3 is TGTGCCAGCTCACCACTCGCTAGCGGGAGCAACGAGCAGTACTTC.

This clonotype occurred many times. The gene calls are TRBV7-9 and TRBJ1-2; TRBD1 aligns across 8 bases. This CDR3 is 15 amino acids long. From germline, CDR1 is SEHNR and CDR2 FQNEAQ (reference sequence). Trimming removed 5 bases from V and 2 bases from J; junction bases left unmatched: 7. CDR3 sequence (DNA): TGTGCCAGCAGCCCTGGACAGGGCTTGAACTATGGCTACACCTTC. This codes for CASSPGQGLNYGYTF.

Many counts were recorded for this clonotype. The V call is TRBV28, the J call TRBJ2-7; 9 bases are a match to TRBD2. The V segment lost 4 bases and the J segment 4 bases; nucleotides outside the gene matches: 8. Looked up from germline, CDR1 is MDHEN and CDR2 is SYDVKM. The CDR3 totals 15 residues. The CDR3 region is CASSSLAGPKYEQYF. CDR3 sequence (DNA): TGTGCCAGCAGTTCGCTAGCGGGACCCAAGTACGAGCAGTACTTC.

The chain recombines TRBV7-9 with TRBJ2-2; TRBD1 agrees at 11 bases. This CDR3 has 14 amino acids. Trimming cost V 7 bases and J 7 bases; bases outside gene matches: 5. The germline CDR1 and CDR2 sequences are SEHNR and FQNEAQ (reference sequence). CDR3 bases: TGTGCCAGCACGGACAGGGGGCAATACGGGGAGCTGTTTTTT. This translates into CASTDRGQYGELFF.

J is TRBJ2-7 and V is TRBV29-1; D might be TRBD1 (5 bases). The germline V gene has CDR1 SQVTM and CDR2 ANQGSEA. V lost 0 bases, J lost 1 base, and 16 bases lay in between. The length of the CDR3 is 16 residues. CDR3 nucleotide sequence: TGCAGCGTTGAAGATCGGCAGGGCCGTCTATCCTACGAGCAGTACTTC. Encoded protein: CSVEDRQGRLSYEQYF.

At least ten counts were recorded for this clonotype. The chain employs TRBV5-1 and TRBJ2-4; weak D call: TRBD1 (5 bases). The CDR3 extends over 13 amino acids. V gave up 7 bases and J gave up 6 bases, with 14 bases separating them. In germline, CDR1 is SGHRS, CDR2 YFSETQ. The CDR3 reads CASQTGPGNIQYF. CDR3 DNA: TGCGCCAGCCAAACAGGCCCAGGAAACATTCAGTACTTC.